These 8 T cell receptor beta chains were sequenced from one sample in a study of blood T cell repertoires in COVID-19. The data were produced by immunoSEQ multiplex PCR, yet TCRdb's version contains in-frame clones alone and is incomplete. The table includes 260,000 or so clones, about nine tenths detected once. Sequenced: PBMCs or T cells enriched from blood (not recorded which). These receptors all come from a man aged 18 to 29 who had recovered from COVID-19.

The chain joins TRBV29-1 to TRBJ2-7; 9 nucleotides match TRBD1. Germline-derived CDR1 and CDR2 are SQVTM and ANQGSEA. There are 13 residues in the CDR3. The trim removed 6 bases at V and 4 bases at J, leaving 7 bases unmatched. CDR3: CSVVPGQGYEQYF. The CDR3 DNA reads as TGCAGCGTAGTGCCGGGACAGGGTTACGAGCAGTACTTC.

CDR3 coding DNA: TGTGCCAGCAGCTCGGGACTAGCGGCCGGGGAGCTGTTTTTT. Its protein product is CASSSGLAAGELFF. This chain connects TRBV11-3 to TRBJ2-2; 11 bases line up with TRBD2. CDR1 and CDR2 (germline): SGHNT, YENEEA. The CDR3 extends over 14 amino acids. The V segment lost 4 bases and the J segment 6 bases; nucleotides outside the gene matches: 1.

The rearrangement uses TRBV6-5 and TRBJ2-2; no reliable D call. Germline loops: CDR1 MNHEY, CDR2 SVGAGI. Trimming cost V 7 bases and J 4 bases, with 16 bases left between them. The CDR3 covers 15 residues. CDR3 DNA: TGTGCCAGCAACCCCACCAGTTTAGCCACCGGGGAGCTGTTTTTT. Translating gives CASNPTSLATGELFF.

The J gene is TRBJ2-7, the V gene TRBV7-2; no firm D call. Germline assignment: CDR1 SGHTA and CDR2 FQGNSA. This CDR3 comprises 14 residues. V was clipped by 1 base and J by 2 bases, with 9 bases between them. In DNA form, the CDR3 reads TGTGCCAGCAGCTTAGGCGAGAAACCCTACGAGCAGTACTTC. Residues: CASSLGEKPYEQYF. Drawing the rest from reference TRBV7-2 and TRBJ2-7, the complete variable domain is GAGVSQSPSNKVTEKGKDVELRCDPISGHTALYWYRQSLGQGLEFLIYFQGNSAPDKSGLPSDRFSAERTGGSVSTLTIQRTQQEDSAVYLCASSLGEKPYEQYFGPGTRLTVT.

The chain has TRBV29-1 and TRBJ2-1, with TRBD1 matching over 11 bases. The germline V gene encodes CDR1 SQVTM and CDR2 ANQGSEA. The CDR3 loop spans 17 amino acids. V was clipped by 7 bases and J by 7 bases; unmatched bases: 18. This chain's CDR3 is CSGGQGATGLLRNEQFF. CDR3 sequence (DNA): TGCAGCGGTGGACAGGGGGCTACTGGCCTCCTAAGAAATGAGCAGTTCTTC.

In this sample, this clone turned up once. V and J are TRBV4-1 and TRBJ2-1; D is unresolved. CDR3 size: 14 residues. Trimming took 1 base from V and 0 from J, leaving 4 bases between them. Per germline, CDR1 MGHRA and CDR2 YSYEKL. The CDR3: CASSQGSSYNEQFF. CDR3 sequence (DNA): TGCGCCAGCAGCCAAGGGAGCTCCTACAATGAGCAGTTCTTC.

The chain recombines TRBV10-3 with TRBJ1-5; 7 bases match TRBD1. The trim removed 10 bases at V and 3 bases at J, leaving 3 bases unmatched. The CDR3 is 12 residues long. Germline V gene lookup returns CDR1 ENHRY and CDR2 SYGVKD. CDR3 residues: CATGQNNQPQHF. The CDR3 bases are TGTGCCACGGGACAGAACAATCAGCCCCAGCATTTT.

The chain links TRBV7-9 to TRBJ1-2; 9 positions agree with TRBD1. V lost 4 bases and J lost 8; bases outside the gene matches: 5. There are 13 residues in the CDR3. Germline CDR1 reads SEHNR; CDR2 reads FQNEAQ (reference sequence). CDR3: CASSWTGAEGYTF. The CDR3 DNA reads as TGTGCCAGCAGCTGGACAGGGGCGGAGGGCTACACCTTC. Variable domain in full (rest from reference TRBV7-9 and TRBJ1-2): DTGVSQNPRHKITKRGQNVTFRCDPISEHNRLYWYRQTLGQGPEFLTYFQNEAQLEKSRLLSDRFSAERPKGSFSTLEIQRTEQGDSAMYLCASSWTGAEGYTFGSGTRLTVV.